These 31 T cell receptor beta chains came from one sample sequenced in a study of tumor-infiltrating lymphocytes in primary liver carcinoma (dated by TCRdb to 2015 to 2018). Blood RNA was extracted from unsorted whole blood with TRIzol reagent; germline DNA came from the DNeasy Blood & Tissue kit. Sequencing relied on an Illumina HiSeq 2500. Starting from about 500 ng total RNA, TCRbeta-specific cDNA was produced by reverse transcription with a constant-region primer and ProtoScript II reverse transcriptase. The TCRbeta libraries were prepared through three rounds of nested multiplex PCR following a slightly modified ARM-PCR procedure. Each of the first two PCR rounds ran for around 10 cycles using multiplex TRBV1-TRBV30 forward primers together with a Cbeta reverse primer. The raw public data were reprocessed by TCRdb itself: fastp quality trimming at Q25, MiXCR clonotype calling, in-frame beta chains only. Every distinct CDR3 protein forms one entry, paired with its most common genes and DNA. The sample contains fewer than 250,000 distinct CDR3 sequences, roughly 61% of them found a single time. About 7.1% of the sample comes from the top ten.

Sequencing used peripheral blood. Receptors were obtained from a woman aged 55-70 years with primary liver carcinoma and hepatitis B virus infection.

The rearrangement links TRBV6-1 to TRBJ2-3; D is tentatively TRBD1 or TRBD2 (5 bases each). Germline V lookup: CDR1 MNHNS, CDR2 SASEGT. Trimming shortened V by 11 bases and J by 5 bases, and 23 bases separated the two germline ends. The CDR3 has 15 residues. In DNA form, the CDR3 reads TGTGCCGGCACCGAAAGGGGACGTGACAAAGATACGCAGTATTTT. Translation gives CAGTERGRDKDTQYF.

This clonotype was counted at least ten times. V usage is TRBV6-2 or TRBV6-3 and J usage is TRBJ2-7; possible D gene TRBD2, 6 bases. Trimming stripped 6 bases from V and 3 bases from J, with 15 bases between. Germline V CDR1 and CDR2: MNHEY, SVGEGT. CDR3 length equals 14 residues. The CDR3 sequence is CASREGYISYEQYF. The DNA of the CDR3 is TGTGCCAGCAGGGAGGGCTACATTAGCTACGAGCAGTACTTC.

The chain employs TRBV25-1 and TRBJ2-3; D may be TRBD2 (5 bases). This CDR3 has 14 amino acids. Trimming took 7 bases from V and 1 from J, leaving 12 bases between them. CDR1 is MGHDK, CDR2 SYGVNS, per germline. The CDR3 sequence: CASTPGRGTDTQYF. DNA of the CDR3: TGTGCCAGCACTCCGGGAAGGGGCACAGATACGCAGTATTTT.

CDR3 region: CAISRIQGPGQEATTFTDTQYF. CDR3 DNA sequence: TGTGCCATCAGTCGAATCCAGGGCCCGGGACAGGAAGCCACTACATTCACAGATACGCAGTATTTT. J is TRBJ2-3 and V is TRBV10-3, with 8 bases aligning to TRBD1. Germline lookup yields CDR1 ENHRY and CDR2 SYGVKD. This CDR3 comprises 22 residues. The ends lost 5 bases at V and 2 bases at J; junction bases unmatched: 27.

Points on this clonotype: A read error may produce the germline difference seen at one junction end. This chain joins TRBV6-1 and TRBJ2-2; D unresolved. Germline values: CDR1 MNHNS, CDR2 SASEGT. The CDR3 totals 14 residues. The chain's CDR3 is CANSKLFLRGELFF. In DNA, the CDR3 is TGTGCCAACAGTAAACTGTTCTTGAGGGGGGAGCTGTTTTTT.

This clonotype came up once. It may be a read error: a sequence one base away is much more abundant. The gene calls are TRBV6-1 and TRBJ2-7, with 9 bases identical to TRBD2. The CDR3 covers 15 residues. From germline, CDR1 is MNHNS and CDR2 SASEGT. The CDR3 DNA follows: TGTGCCAACAGTGAGGCGAGCGGGAGGACTGGCGAGCAGTACTTC. Translating it yields CANSEASGRTGEQYF.

On this clonotype itself: Because the CDR3 is missing its conserved closing phenylalanine or tryptophan, this is likely a read error. CDR3 coding DNA: TGTGCCAGCAGCCCCCGAAGGACTAGCGGGGGGCCTAACACCGGGGAGCTGTTTCTT. This encodes CASSPRRTSGGPNTGELFL. This sequence joins TRBV4-1 and TRBJ2-2, with 14 bases identical to TRBD2. The germline CDR1 and CDR2 sequences are MGHRA and YSYEKL. The CDR3 covers 19 residues.

This clonotype was recorded only once. The chain uses TRBV7-9 and TRBJ1-6; D call uncertain. The CDR3 length is 14 residues. CDR1 and CDR2 (germline): SEHNR, FQNEAQ (reference sequence). The ends were cut back, 7 bases at V and 11 bases at J, with 18 bases in the middle. The CDR3, as DNA: TGTGCCAGCAACCTTGACGGGGTAAATCCACCCCTCCACTTT. It yields the protein CASNLDGVNPPLHF. Supplemented by reference TRBV7-9 and TRBJ1-6, the full variable domain reads DTGVSQNPRHKITKRGQNVTFRCDPISEHNRLYWYRQTLGQGPEFLTYFQNEAQLEKSRLLSDRFSAERPKGSFSTLEIQRTEQGDSAMYLCASNLDGVNPPLHFGNGTRLTVT.

Concerning this clonotype itself: One end of the junction is discordant with germline, which a read error may explain. This chain connects TRBV10-3 to TRBJ2-3, with D perhaps TRBD2 (5 bases). The CDR3 sequence is 13 residues long. The V gene's germline CDR1 is ENHRY and CDR2 SYGVKD. The CDR3 region is CALSRTPTDTQYF. The CDR3, as DNA: TGTGCCCTCAGTCGGACTCCCACAGATACGCAGTATTTT.

Of note for this clonotype: This may be a read error: a much more frequent sequence differs by one nucleotide. The CDR3 loop is CASSQSLAVSTYTQYF. Written as DNA, the CDR3 is TGCGCCAGCAGCCAATCTCTAGCGGTTAGCACATATACGCAGTATTTT. The J gene is TRBJ2-3, the V gene TRBV4-1; TRBD2 agrees at 7 bases. Germline lookup yields CDR1 MGHRA and CDR2 YSYEKL. The CDR3 spans 16 residues.

As for this clonotype: No conserved phenylalanine or tryptophan ends this CDR3, so it is likely a read error. The CDR3 is CSVESGGASTGELFL. As DNA, the CDR3 is TGCAGCGTTGAATCGGGGGGCGCGAGCACCGGGGAGCTGTTTCTT. V gene TRBV29-1 combines with J gene TRBJ2-2; the D gene is possibly TRBD2 (7 bases). Germline lookup yields CDR1 SQVTM and CDR2 ANQGSEA. Trimming cost V 2 bases and J 4 bases, with 14 bases left between them. The CDR3 contains 15 residues.

This rearrangement joins TRBV19 to TRBJ1-1; D is ambiguous. The CDR3 is 15 residues long. With 4 bases removed from V and 1 base from J, the gap between germline ends came to 13 bases. Germline V gene data show CDR1 as LNHDA and CDR2 as SQIVND (reference sequence). The DNA for the CDR3 is TGTGCCAGTAGTACGAGCTGGACTGCGAACACTGAAGCTTTCTTT. Encoded protein: CASSTSWTANTEAFF.

Regarding this clonotype: The junction departs from germline at one end; a sequencing error may be responsible. The chain joins TRBV11-1 to TRBJ2-1, with a weak D call TRBD2 (6 bases). Germline V gene data show CDR1 as SGHAT and CDR2 as FQDESV (reference sequence). The CDR3 spans 16 residues. In DNA form, the CDR3 reads TGTGCCAACAGCTTTCGAGGCGGGACCTTATACAATGAACAGTTCTTC. The encoded protein is CANSFRGGTLYNEQFF.

On this clonotype itself: Sequence at one end of the junction differs from germline and may be a read error. The chain combines TRBV11-2 with TRBJ2-2, with 14 nucleotides matching TRBD2. This CDR3 spans 20 amino acids. The germline CDR1 and CDR2 sequences are SGHAT and FQNNGV. CDR3 in amino acids: CASCLEMGLAGVGGHGELFF. The CDR3 DNA reads as TGTGCCAGCTGCTTAGAGATGGGACTAGCGGGAGTCGGCGGTCACGGGGAGCTGTTTTTT.

A remark on this clonotype: It may be a read error: a sequence one base away is much more abundant. The chain recombines TRBV10-3 with TRBJ2-1; TRBD1 might be the D (5 bases). Germline CDR1 and CDR2: ENHRY and SYGVKD. The CDR3 extends over 12 amino acids. The CDR3: CAISEVDNEEFF. CDR3 sequence (DNA): TGTGCCATCAGTGAGGTGGACAATGAGGAGTTCTTC.

This chain's CDR3 is CASSLAGTGGRYGYTF. Here the CDR3 DNA reads TGTGCCAGCAGCTTAGCCGGGACAGGGGGCCGCTATGGCTACACCTTC. The chain recombines TRBV7-8 with TRBJ1-2, with 12 bases lining up with TRBD1. Per germline, CDR1 SGHVS and CDR2 FQNEAQ. Trimming removed 0 bases from V and 4 bases from J; junction bases left unmatched: 3. The CDR3 has 16 amino acids.

This chain connects TRBV5-1 to TRBJ2-1, with D possibly matching TRBD2 (6 bases). In germline, CDR1 is SGHRS, CDR2 YFSETQ. Trimming took off 7 bases at V and 7 bases at J, with 18 bases between the two ends. This CDR3 region has 14 residues. The CDR3 sequence is CASQPGTEGNEQFF. In DNA, the CDR3 is TGCGCCAGCCAACCGGGAACGGAGGGTAATGAGCAGTTCTTC.

The chain joins TRBV12-3 or TRBV12-4 to TRBJ1-4; D is possibly TRBD1 (5 bases). This CDR3 is built from 14 residues. Trimming pared 9 bases from V and 4 bases from J, leaving 15 bases between. The CDR3 DNA reads TGTGCCAGTAGTATGGCAGGGCTTAATGAAAAACTGTTTTTT. As protein: CASSMAGLNEKLFF.

Comment on this clonotype: Lacking the conserved final phenylalanine or tryptophan, this CDR3 likely reflects a read error. The genes are TRBV6-4 and TRBJ1-6; TRBD1 might be the D (6 bases). The CDR3 covers 14 residues. Germline V CDR1 and CDR2: MRHNA, SNTAGT. The ends were cut back, 3 bases at V and 4 bases at J, with 7 bases in the middle. The CDR3 is CASSEQGYNSPLHL. Here the CDR3 DNA reads TGTGCCAGCAGTGAGCAGGGGTATAATTCACCCCTCCACCTT.

On this clonotype: At one end the junction does not follow the germline gene, possibly because of a read error. This sequence joins TRBV28 and TRBJ2-7, with TRBD2 matching 9 bases. The CDR3 runs 14 residues. Germline CDR1 and CDR2: MDHEN and SYDVKM. This CDR3 is CASSDPGLAREARF. CDR3 sequence (DNA): TGTGCCAGCAGTGATCCGGGACTAGCCAGAGAAGCCCGCTTC.

The chain couples TRBV29-1 to TRBJ1-4; D perhaps matches TRBD1 (6 bases). Trimming took 5 bases from V and 0 from J, leaving 13 bases between them. CDR3 size: 15 residues. The V gene's germline CDR1 is SQVTM and CDR2 ANQGSEA. The DNA of the CDR3 is TGCAGCGTTCACAAGGGGGGACCAACTAATGAAAAACTGTTTTTT. This translates into CSVHKGGPTNEKLFF.

The chain uses TRBV7-8 and TRBJ1-6, with TRBD1 as a possible D gene (5 bases). Germline CDR1 is SGHVS and CDR2 is FQNEAQ. The CDR3 covers 12 residues. Trimming removed 4 bases at V and 11 bases at J, with 9 bases between. CDR3 loop: CASSSRVPPLHF. The CDR3 DNA is TGTGCCAGCAGCTCCAGGGTACCACCCCTCCACTTT.

The chain is built from TRBV7-3 and TRBJ2-5, with a weak D call TRBD2 (6 bases). V shed 3 bases and J shed 1 base, with 12 bases lying between them. In germline, CDR1 is SGHTA, CDR2 FQGTGA. The CDR3 extends over 15 amino acids. The CDR3 protein is CASSLFGTSQETQYF. The CDR3 DNA follows: TGTGCCAGCAGCTTGTTCGGGACTTCCCAAGAGACCCAGTACTTC.

With regard to this clonotype: This sequence may be a read error, since a much larger clone differs from it by one base. The J gene is TRBJ2-3, the V gene TRBV28; D is ambiguous. Germline-derived CDR1 and CDR2 are MDHEN and SYDVKM. Trimming shortened V by 5 bases and J by 5 bases, and 8 bases separated the two germline ends. The CDR3 is 12 residues long. CDR3 protein: CASSPCEDTQYF. CDR3 in DNA: TGTGCCAGCAGTCCCTGTGAAGATACGCAGTATTTT.

As for this clonotype: This may be a read error: a much more frequent sequence differs by one nucleotide. This CDR3 is missing its conserved last phenylalanine or tryptophan, likely due to a read error. CDR3 nucleotide sequence: TGCAGCGTTCTTGACAGCGAGCAGTTCTTA. Translation gives CSVLDSEQFL. The chain couples TRBV29-1 to TRBJ2-1; D is perhaps TRBD1 (5 bases). The V end was cut by 5 bases, the J end by 10 bases, with 9 bases between. Germline CDR1 reads SQVTM; CDR2 reads ANQGSEA. There are 10 residues in the CDR3.

The chain recombines TRBV5-8 with TRBJ2-7; D remains unclear. Trimming stripped 1 base from V and 0 bases from J, with 11 bases between. The CDR3 has 15 amino acids. Germline V gives CDR1 SGHTS, CDR2 YDEGEE. CDR3 bases: TGTGCCAGCAGCTTGTCCCCAGGAGCCTCCTACGAGCAGTACTTC. As protein: CASSLSPGASYEQYF. The variable domain in full, with the rest retrieved from reference TRBV5-8 and TRBJ2-7, is EAGVTQSPTHLIKTRGQQATLRCSPISGHTSVYWYQQALGLGLQFLLWYDEGEERNRGNFPPRFSGRQFPNYSSELNVNALELEDSALYLCASSLSPGASYEQYFGPGTRLTVT.

For this clonotype: The CDR3 does not end in the conserved phenylalanine or tryptophan, so this is likely a read error. The rearrangement uses TRBV7-9 and TRBJ2-7, with 7 bases that match TRBD1. This CDR3 has 15 amino acids. CDR1 and CDR2 (germline): SEHNR, FQNEAQ (reference sequence). V dropped 3 bases and J dropped 6; count of bases not matched to a gene: 11. CDR3 sequence (DNA): TGTGCCAGCAGCTTCATTGAGACAGGGAGCCTCGAGCAGTACCTC. This codes for CASSFIETGSLEQYL.

The chain joins TRBV5-1 to TRBJ2-1; 10 nucleotides match TRBD2. Germline V gene data show CDR1 as SGHRS and CDR2 as YFSETQ. This CDR3 is 17 amino acids long. V shed 3 bases, J shed 8 bases, and the junction held 14 bases outside the gene matches. The CDR3 DNA follows: TGCGCCAGCAGCTCGACGCTAGCGGGAGCGAGTAAGGATGAGCAGTTCTTC. Translating gives CASSSTLAGASKDEQFF.

Note on this clonotype: A much larger clone differs from this one at a single base, so this may be a read error. As the CDR3 is not closed by the conserved phenylalanine or tryptophan, this likely results from a read error. This chain links TRBV6-1 with TRBJ2-1; the D gene is possibly TRBD2 (6 bases). Trimming pared 6 bases from V and 4 bases from J, leaving 16 bases between. Germline V gene sequence: CDR1 MNHNS, CDR2 SASEGT. The CDR3 spans 15 residues. Written as DNA, the CDR3 is TGTGCCAGCAGCACCGCCAGCGGGTATTACAATGAGCAGTTCTTA. It translates to CASSTASGYYNEQFL.

A word on this clonotype: At one end, the junction sequence differs from germline, possibly due to a read error. The chain uses TRBV11-2 and TRBJ2-7; TRBD1 is a possible D gene (5 bases). The CDR3 has 14 amino acids. Germline V gene lookup returns CDR1 SGHAT and CDR2 FQNNGV. The CDR3 DNA sequence: TGTGTCACCAGCTCTAACAGGAACTCCTACGAGCAATACTTC. Amino acids: CVTSSNRNSYEQYF.

With respect to this clonotype: Germline is not matched at one junction end, which may reflect a read error. V gene TRBV11-2 combines with J gene TRBJ1-1, with TRBD1 as a possible D gene (5 bases). The CDR3 length is 15 residues. Germline V gene sequence: CDR1 SGHAT, CDR2 FQNNGV. CDR3 sequence reads: CASSLVLGATAETFF. The CDR3 DNA reads TGTGCCAGCAGCTTAGTTTTAGGGGCGACCGCTGAAACTTTCTTT.